Listed below are T cell receptor beta chains from one sample, sequenced in a study of T-cell memory formation after mild COVID-19. MiXCR, applied by TCRdb to the 5' RACE reads, yields one record per CDR3 protein. The repertoire includes about 450,000 distinct CDR3 sequences, 20% to 30% of them detected once, and about an eighth sits in the top ten. Sequenced sample: PBMCs or a T cell subset sorted from them (not recorded which). The receptors originated from an adult woman who had mild COVID-19 (a few samples of this study predate the infection). Cell type and time point are not known. Both conserved end residues are part of each CDR3. Clone size, where shown, is once, few, many, or a class for clones that have expanded.

cdr3_length	j_call	clone_size	v_call	cdr3_aa
13	TRBJ1-1	NA	TRBV19	CASRTDRTDEAFF
13	TRBJ2-3	NA	TRBV29-1	CSVPAGGPDTQYF
15	TRBJ2-7	few	TRBV9	CASSVELHSSSEQYF
14	TRBJ2-1	NA	TRBV13	CASSVDGTYNEQFF
14	TRBJ2-6	few	TRBV28	CASTGGSGANVLTF
16	TRBJ2-7	many	TRBV28	CASSLWEGLAGVQQYF
15	TRBJ2-2	NA	TRBV7-9	CASSKGPANTGELFF
14	TRBJ2-5	many	TRBV29-1	CSVSTTGARETQYF
15	TRBJ2-7	NA	TRBV6-5	CASRSLTSGSYEQYF
13	TRBJ2-5	NA	TRBV4-1	CASSVGTAPAQYF
15	TRBJ2-1	NA	TRBV9	CASSVLGGVYNEQFF
13	TRBJ2-7	NA	TRBV20-1	CSARRRGRYEQYF
14	TRBJ1-2	NA	TRBV9	CASSVFGSPQGYTF
16	TRBJ2-3	NA	TRBV5-5	CASSLGARRSTDTQYF
13	TRBJ1-1	NA	TRBV24-1	CATTGGWGTEAFF
14	TRBJ2-4	NA	TRBV7-2	CASSLRGERNIQYF
14	TRBJ2-1	NA	TRBV12-3/TRBV12-4	CASSLSGGFNEQFF
12	TRBJ2-7	few	TRBV20-1	CMGTSDSYEQYF
13	TRBJ2-3	few	TRBV7-2	CASSARGGDTQYF
17	TRBJ2-3	NA	TRBV4-3	CASSQDGSGRGTDTQYF
14	TRBJ2-2	many	TRBV2	CASSASMNTGELFF
13	TRBJ1-5	NA	TRBV7-9	CASSNRGNQPQHF
14	TRBJ1-6	few	TRBV5-5	CASSWGQANSPLHF
12	TRBJ1-2	NA	TRBV29-1	CSHDRVGYGYTF
14	TRBJ2-7	NA	TRBV7-9	CASRTGGGGYEQYF
16	TRBJ2-3	NA	TRBV7-2	CASSLEGFQFYWTQYF